This TCR beta chain derives from a study of T cells after yellow fever vaccination. The study made its TCR cDNA through 5'RACE template switching. That step introduced a universal primer site along with UMIs. One entry per CDR3 protein results from TCRdb running MiXCR on the 5' RACE reads. Among 400,000 to 450,000 distinct CDR3 sequences listed, over 15% were seen once. Turning to this clonotype: Its antigen is unknown.

With 6 bases removed from V and 3 bases from J, the gap between germline ends came to 16 bases. CDR1 is SQVTM and CDR2 is ANQGSEA in the germline V gene. There are 14 residues in the CDR3. Overall study results and limits: Repertoires sorted by FACS could include abundant clonotypes that are contaminants from the bulk population. Most clones from primary vaccination resurfaced after the booster (about 95% CD4, approximately 87% CD8).

This TCR was sampled from a man younger than 35 who received the YFV17D yellow fever vaccine. Material: PBMCs, obtained before the yellow fever booster vaccination. The chain carries TRBV29-1 and TRBJ2-3; TRBD2 might be the D (6 bases). The CDR3 spells CSVLLGGGTDTQYF. DNA for the CDR3: TGCAGCGTCCTTTTGGGGGGTGGGACAGATACGCAGTATTTT.